The 30 T cell receptor beta chains presented below share a single source sample, sequenced in a study of early T cells in non-severe SARS-CoV-2 infection. One entry per CDR3 protein results from TCRdb running MiXCR on the 5' RACE reads. The sample holds approximately 47,000 distinct CDR3 sequences, roughly 6.2% seen once. The sample was whole blood, taken at baseline. Receptor source: an adult who was a healthcare worker with PCR-confirmed SARS-CoV-2 infection or an uninfected control (not recorded which).

The rearrangement links TRBV6-5 to TRBJ2-1; 7 nucleotides agree with TRBD2. The CDR3 sequence is 16 residues long. V gave up 0 bases and J gave up 7 bases; unmatched junction bases: 9. From germline, CDR1 is MNHEY and CDR2 SVGAGI. CDR3 sequence reads: CASSYSWSGTNNEQFF. CDR3 nucleotide sequence: TGTGCCAGCAGTTACTCCTGGAGCGGGACTAATAATGAGCAGTTCTTC.

J is TRBJ2-7 and V is TRBV5-5; TRBD1 is a possible D gene (6 bases). Germline V gene sequence: CDR1 SGHKS, CDR2 YYEKEE (reference sequence). Trimming removed 6 bases at V and 6 bases at J, with 19 bases between. The CDR3 loop spans 14 amino acids. CDR3 nucleotides: TGTGCCAGCACCCACCGGGTTGGGGGCGGCGAGCAGTACTTC. As protein: CASTHRVGGGEQYF.

This clonotype was recorded at least ten times. The chain couples TRBV6-1 to TRBJ2-1, with D perhaps TRBD1 or TRBD2 (5 bases each). CDR3 length: 17 residues. The germline V and J ends were trimmed by 2 bases and 0 bases, with 14 bases remaining between them. Germline CDR1 is MNHNS and CDR2 is SASEGT. CDR3 bases: TGTGCCAGCAGTGAAAGAGGGGACCCTTTCTCCTACAATGAGCAGTTCTTC. Translation gives CASSERGDPFSYNEQFF.

This chain connects TRBV9 to TRBJ2-5, with 9 bases identical to TRBD2. Unmatched junction bases numbered 0, after V lost 2 bases and J lost 1 base. The CDR3 is 14 amino acids. Germline CDR1 SGDLS, CDR2 YYNGEE. The CDR3 nucleotides read TGTGCCAGCAGCGTGACTAGCGGCCAAGAGACCCAGTACTTC. Translation: CASSVTSGQETQYF. The variable domain in full, completed from reference TRBV9 and TRBJ2-5, reads DSGVTQTPKHLITATGQRVTLRCSPRSGDLSVYWYQQSLDQGLQFLIQYYNGEERAKGNILERFSAQQFPDLHSELNLSSLELGDSALYFCASSVTSGQETQYFGPGTRLLVL.

The J gene is TRBJ2-3, the V gene TRBV29-1; 7 nucleotides line up with TRBD1. The ends lost 7 bases at V and 5 bases at J; junction bases unmatched: 6. CDR1 and CDR2 from the germline V gene are SQVTM and ANQGSEA. The CDR3 has 12 residues. The CDR3 region is CSAHRGKDTQYF. DNA of the CDR3: TGCAGCGCCCACAGGGGTAAAGATACGCAGTATTTT.

This clonotype was seen many times. This CDR3 reads CASSLGPYQPQHF. The CDR3 nucleotides are TGCGCCAGCAGCTTGGGCCCCTATCAGCCCCAGCATTTT. The rearrangement links TRBV5-1 to TRBJ1-5; D remains ambiguous. Per the germline V gene, CDR1 is SGHRS and CDR2 is YFSETQ. The CDR3 consists of 13 residues. V shed 0 bases and J shed 5 bases, with 6 bases lying between them.

This clonotype came up many times. V usage is TRBV16 and J usage is TRBJ1-2, with no clear D. With 2 bases removed from V and 0 bases from J, the gap between germline ends came to 10 bases. The CDR3 spans 15 residues. Looked up from germline, CDR1 is KGHSY and CDR2 is FQNENV. The CDR3, as DNA: TGTGCCAGCAGCCAAGCCAGGTCAGCTAACTATGGCTACACCTTC. It encodes CASSQARSANYGYTF.

This clonotype was counted many times. This sequence joins TRBV11-2 and TRBJ2-3, with unresolved D. Germline V gives CDR1 SGHAT, CDR2 FQNNGV. Trimming stripped 6 bases from V and 5 bases from J, with 15 bases between. The CDR3 has 14 amino acids. CDR3 residues: CASSSFIRRDTQYF. The CDR3 DNA reads TGTGCCAGCAGTTCATTTATTCGGCGAGATACGCAGTATTTT.

This chain connects TRBV7-2 to TRBJ2-3, with a tentative D call TRBD1 (6 bases). Germline V gene lookup returns CDR1 SGHTA and CDR2 FQGNSA. Trimming removed 5 bases from V and 1 base from J, with 13 bases in between. This CDR3 comprises 15 residues. The CDR3 DNA is TGTGCCAGCAGCGTACAGGGTTCGGGCACAGATACGCAGTATTTT. It yields the protein CASSVQGSGTDTQYF.

This sequence joins TRBV29-1 and TRBJ2-2; a weak D match, TRBD1 (6 bases). Trimming removed 6 bases from V and 0 bases from J, with 14 bases in between. Germline V CDR1 and CDR2: SQVTM, ANQGSEA. The CDR3 has 15 amino acids. CDR3 amino acids: CSVGWTVTNTGELFF. The CDR3 DNA sequence: TGCAGCGTGGGCTGGACAGTTACGAACACCGGGGAGCTGTTTTTT.

This clonotype was counted at least ten times. The chain uses TRBV28 and TRBJ2-5; D is perhaps TRBD2 (5 bases). Per germline, CDR1 MDHEN and CDR2 SYDVKM. V lost 3 bases, J lost 2 bases, and 13 bases lay in between. The CDR3 is 15 residues long. The CDR3 loop reads CASSFGGPAQETQYF. The CDR3 DNA sequence: TGTGCCAGCAGTTTCGGAGGACCGGCTCAAGAGACCCAGTACTTC.

This clonotype was counted at least ten times. CDR3 DNA sequence: TGTGCCAGCAGCCAAGGGACAGGGATAAGGTACAATGAGCAGTTCTTC. As protein: CASSQGTGIRYNEQFF. The chain uses TRBV3-1 and TRBJ2-1, with 8 nucleotides matching TRBD1. The CDR3 contains 16 residues. V was pared by 1 base and J by 4 bases, with 6 bases of the junction left unmatched. Looked up from germline, CDR1 is LGHDT and CDR2 is YNNKEL (reference sequence).

The chain recombines TRBV7-2 with TRBJ1-1; no definite D call. The CDR3 spans 16 residues. Trimming shortened V by 1 base and J by 1 base, and 13 bases separated the two germline ends. Germline lookup yields CDR1 SGHTA and CDR2 FQGNSA. As DNA, the CDR3 is TGTGCCAGCAGCTTAGAATTCACGCGGGGGAACACTGAAGCTTTCTTT. Encoded protein: CASSLEFTRGNTEAFF.

This clonotype was recorded at least ten times. This chain uses TRBV4-2 with TRBJ2-7; 8 nucleotides match TRBD2. Losses at the gene ends were 0 bases for V and 3 bases for J; bases not matched to a gene: 1. Germline V lookup: CDR1 LGHNA, CDR2 YNFKEQ. This CDR3 is built from 14 residues. The CDR3 DNA reads TGTGCCAGCAGCCAAGAACTAGCGGACTACGAGCAGTACTTC. Protein product: CASSQELADYEQYF.

This chain joins TRBV2 and TRBJ2-7; D gene unclear. The germline V gene encodes CDR1 SNHLY and CDR2 FYNNEI. The ends were cut back, 2 bases at V and 0 bases at J, with 8 bases in the middle. The CDR3 has 14 amino acids. The CDR3 is CASSETINSYEQYF. DNA for the CDR3: TGTGCCAGCAGTGAAACTATTAACTCCTACGAGCAGTACTTC.

This clonotype was found many times. As DNA, the CDR3 is TGTGCCAGTAGTATAGGGACAGGGTTGAACACCGGGGAGCTGTTTTTT. Its translation is CASSIGTGLNTGELFF. The chain is built from TRBV19 and TRBJ2-2; 8 bases are a match to TRBD1. J was trimmed by 1 base and V by 1 base; bases with no gene match: 2. CDR3 length: 16 amino acids. Germline CDR1 is LNHDA and CDR2 is SQIVND (reference sequence). Full variable domain (missing parts from reference TRBV19 and TRBJ2-2): DGGITQSPKYLFRKEGQNVTLSCEQNLNHDAMYWYRQDPGQGLRLIYYSQIVNDFQKGDIAEGYSVSREKKESFPLTVTSAQKNPTAFYLCASSIGTGLNTGELFFGEGSRLTVL.

In its sample, this clonotype was seen a few times. V usage is TRBV20-1 and J usage is TRBJ2-7, with 9 bases identical to TRBD2. The germline CDR1 and CDR2 sequences are DFQATT and SNEGSKA (reference sequence). The CDR3 is 13 residues long. J gave up 3 bases and V 1 base, and 1 base lay outside the gene matches. The CDR3 nucleotides read TGCAGTGCTAGAGGACTAGCGGACTACGAGCAGTACTTC. It codes for CSARGLADYEQYF.

This clonotype was observed many times. This chain connects TRBV4-2 to TRBJ2-1; 10 positions match TRBD2. In germline, CDR1 is LGHNA, CDR2 YNFKEQ. The CDR3 sequence is 14 residues long. The J segment lost 5 bases and the V segment lost 3 bases, leaving 1 base of the junction unmatched. The CDR3 DNA is TGTGCCAGCAGCCAGGGACTAGCGAACAATGAGCAGTTCTTC. Protein: CASSQGLANNEQFF.

The rearrangement links TRBV20-1 to TRBJ2-3; 12 bases agree with TRBD2. Germline V gene data show CDR1 as DFQATT and CDR2 as SNEGSKA (reference sequence). The J segment lost 4 bases and the V segment lost 5 bases, leaving 7 bases of the junction unmatched. The CDR3 length is 15 residues. CDR3 protein: CSAGTASGRADTQYF. In nucleotides, the CDR3 is TGCAGTGCTGGTACGGCTAGCGGGAGGGCAGATACGCAGTATTTT.

The chain recombines TRBV3-1 with TRBJ2-7; D call uncertain. This CDR3 comprises 16 residues. Germline CDR1 and CDR2: LGHDT and YNNKEL (reference sequence). Trimming took off 1 base at V and 4 bases at J, with 17 bases between the two ends. The CDR3 reads CASSQAQALGWYEQYF. The CDR3 DNA reads as TGTGCCAGCAGCCAAGCCCAAGCTTTAGGTTGGTACGAGCAGTACTTC.

This clonotype has more than one count but fewer than ten. The chain combines TRBV7-8 with TRBJ2-1; no definite D call. Germline V gives CDR1 SGHVS, CDR2 FQNEAQ. The CDR3 has 16 residues. The V and J ends lost 3 bases and 10 bases respectively, with 22 bases between them. The CDR3 DNA reads as TGTGCCAGCAGCTTTGGGCGGACCATTCGTTCTTGGGAGCAGTTCTTC. This sequence encodes CASSFGRTIRSWEQFF. The full variable domain, with the rest looked up from reference TRBV7-8 and TRBJ2-1, is GAGVSQSPRYKVAKRGQDVALRCDPISGHVSLFWYQQALGQGPEFLTYFQNEAQLDKSGLPSDRFFAERPEGSVSTLKIQRTQQEDSAVYLCASSFGRTIRSWEQFFGPGTRLTVL.

This clonotype was observed a handful of times. This sequence joins TRBV29-1 and TRBJ2-5; unclear D gene. The ends were cut back, 1 base at V and 2 bases at J, with 8 bases in the middle. The CDR3 is made up of 13 amino acids. The V gene's germline CDR1 is SQVTM and CDR2 ANQGSEA. The CDR3 DNA reads TGCAGCGTTGAAGTTTCCAGGCAAGAGACCCAGTACTTC. Residues: CSVEVSRQETQYF.

The chain combines TRBV2 with TRBJ2-3; D may match TRBD1 or TRBD2 (5 bases each). Germline V CDR1 and CDR2: SNHLY, FYNNEI. The CDR3 extends over 14 amino acids. Trimming cost V 4 bases and J 2 bases, with 10 bases left between them. This CDR3 reads CASSVEGFTDTQYF. CDR3 nucleotide sequence: TGTGCCAGCAGTGTAGAGGGGTTCACAGATACGCAGTATTTT.

The chain uses TRBV10-3 and TRBJ2-7; D is possibly TRBD2 (6 bases). Germline V gene lookup returns CDR1 ENHRY and CDR2 SYGVKD. This CDR3 comprises 14 residues. V was trimmed by 4 bases and J by 2 bases, leaving 12 bases between them. CDR3 protein: CAISVGTSTYEQYF. CDR3 nucleotides: TGTGCCATCAGTGTTGGGACTTCGACCTACGAGCAGTACTTC.

The rearrangement joins TRBV19 to TRBJ2-1; either TRBD1 or TRBD2 may supply D (5 bases each). CDR3 length: 12 amino acids. CDR1 LNHDA and CDR2 SQIVND come from the germline V gene (reference sequence). V was clipped by 10 bases and J by 4 bases, with 11 bases between them. CDR3 residues: CATWDHYNEQFF. The CDR3 nucleotides are TGTGCCACCTGGGACCATTACAATGAGCAGTTCTTC.

The genes are TRBV2 and TRBJ1-5; unclear D gene. Trimming took off 4 bases at V and 6 bases at J, with 16 bases between the two ends. The germline gives CDR1 SNHLY, CDR2 FYNNEI. The CDR3 loop spans 15 amino acids. CDR3 region: CASSASGPGGQPQHF. The CDR3 coding sequence is TGTGCCAGCAGTGCATCGGGTCCGGGAGGTCAGCCCCAGCATTTT.

The chain recombines TRBV11-2 with TRBJ2-7; D remains ambiguous. This CDR3 contains 12 residues. The germline CDR1 and CDR2 sequences are SGHAT and FQNNGV. V lost 0 bases and J lost 2, with 2 bases in between. CDR3 sequence (DNA): TGTGCCAGCAGCTTAGATACCTACGAGCAGTACTTC. This codes for CASSLDTYEQYF.

This clonotype came up a few times. The chain carries TRBV20-1 and TRBJ2-7, with D possibly being TRBD1 or TRBD2 (5 bases each). The V and J ends lost 3 bases and 2 bases respectively, with 14 bases between them. CDR1 is DFQATT and CDR2 is SNEGSKA in the germline V gene (reference sequence). The CDR3 runs to 14 residues. The CDR3 sequence: CSASSDSSPYEQYF. The CDR3, as DNA: TGCAGTGCTAGTAGCGACAGTTCGCCCTACGAGCAGTACTTC.

This clonotype was picked up many times. The rearrangement links TRBV20-1 to TRBJ1-5, with D unclear. Germline-derived CDR1 and CDR2 are DFQATT and SNEGSKA (reference sequence). This CDR3 spans 13 amino acids. V was trimmed by 6 bases and J by 1 base, leaving 10 bases between them. The CDR3 DNA follows: TGCAGTGCGGCTTTGGAGAGCAATCAGCCCCAGCATTTT. Translated, it gives CSAALESNQPQHF.

This clonotype was detected only a few times. The chain recombines TRBV20-1 with TRBJ2-5; D unresolved. The V end lost 4 bases, the J end lost 2 bases, and 11 bases lay between the germline ends. Per germline, CDR1 DFQATT and CDR2 SNEGSKA (reference sequence). The CDR3 covers 13 residues. As DNA, the CDR3 is TGCAGTGCTATAGGGCTAGAACAAGAGACCCAGTACTTC. This translates into CSAIGLEQETQYF.